The TCR beta chain described here comes from a study of blood T cell repertoires in COVID-19. Overall study context: Samples of COVID-19 (acute and convalescent) were obtained from the United States, Italy and Spain.

Under the authors' procedure: Scientists estimated how many nucleated cells there were by amplifying reference gene primers. Only in-frame clones appear in the TCRdb table, and some are missing; sequencing was by immunoSEQ multiplex PCR. V and J calls and clone size are as listed in that table; D and trimming were resolved from the DNA. The sample has approximately 82,000 clones, approximately 78% seen once. The TCR comes from a woman in her seventies with acute or convalescent COVID-19. The sample consisted of peripheral blood.

CDR3 in amino acids: CSARVRAEAFF. The CDR3 DNA reads as TGCAGTGCTCGGGTGAGGGCTGAAGCTTTCTTT. This chain links TRBV20-1 with TRBJ1-1; D is unclear. This CDR3 is built from 11 residues. Germline V gene data show CDR1 as DFQATT and CDR2 as SNEGSKA (reference sequence). The germline V and J ends were trimmed by 5 bases and 6 bases, with 10 bases remaining between them.